This T cell receptor (beta chain) stems from a study of beta chain features in type 1 diabetes. General observations from the study: Diminished insertions and augmented deletions at VDJ junctions characterized type 1 diabetes patients. Relative to healthy donors, patients appeared to have naive, central memory and Treg TCRB repertoires that were more similar. Moderately but significantly shorter TCRB CDR3s were found in Type 1 diabetes patients in all four CD4+ subsets.

The length of the CDR3 is 14 residues. Per germline, CDR1 SGHNT and CDR2 YENEEA. The V end was cut by 2 bases, the J end by 5 bases, with 12 bases between. What was sequenced were expressed TCRB transcripts, since all of the isolated RNA had been reverse transcribed. The table came from immunoSEQ multiplex PCR; TCRdb's copy has only in-frame clones and leaves some out. The table shows 600,000 to 700,000 clones, with about an eighth occurring only once. Only one heparinised blood draw was taken per donor, and its volume averaged about 120 mL. CD45RO/CCR7/CD25/CD127/CD95/CD27 sorting isolated CD4+ naive, central memory, regulatory and stem cell-like memory cells. This clone was recorded once. Its target is unknown.

Material for sequencing was naive CD4+ T cells from blood. The TCR sequence derives from a man between 18 and 35 years old with type 1 diabetes. This chain links TRBV11-3 with TRBJ1-1; maybe TRBD1 (5 bases). The CDR3, as DNA: TGTGCCAGCAGCTTACAGGGTCCGGAGACTGAAGCTTTCTTT. It encodes CASSLQGPETEAFF.